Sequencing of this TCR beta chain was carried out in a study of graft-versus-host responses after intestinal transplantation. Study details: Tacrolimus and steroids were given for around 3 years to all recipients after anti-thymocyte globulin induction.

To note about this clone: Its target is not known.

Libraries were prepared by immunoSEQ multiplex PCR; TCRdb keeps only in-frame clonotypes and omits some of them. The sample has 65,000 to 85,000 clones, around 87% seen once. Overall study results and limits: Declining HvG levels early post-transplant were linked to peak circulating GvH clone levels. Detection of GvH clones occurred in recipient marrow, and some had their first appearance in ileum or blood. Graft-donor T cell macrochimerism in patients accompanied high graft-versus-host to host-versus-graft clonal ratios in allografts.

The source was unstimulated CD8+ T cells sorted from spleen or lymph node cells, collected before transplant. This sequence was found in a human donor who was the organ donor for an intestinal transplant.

The CDR3 spells CSVEKWNEQFF. CDR3 nucleotide sequence: TGCAGCGTTGAAAAGTGGAATGAGCAGTTCTTC. V is TRBV29-1 and J is TRBJ2-1; no clear D gene. This CDR3 has 11 amino acids. Trimming removed 2 bases from V and 7 bases from J, with 6 bases in between. Germline V gives CDR1 SQVTM, CDR2 ANQGSEA.